The 30 T cell receptor beta chains listed next were all sequenced from one sample in a study of neoadjuvant nivolumab and ipilimumab in lung cancer. Generated by immunoSEQ multiplex PCR, the TCRdb table keeps only in-frame clones and is missing some. Here the sample spans about 38,000 clones, 89% being singletons. The sequencing used peripheral blood, collected before neoadjuvant nivolumab, alone or with ipilimumab. Receptor source: an adult with non-small cell lung cancer.

The V gene is TRBV5-1, the J gene TRBJ2-7; the D is unclear. CDR3 length: 12 amino acids. CDR1 SGHRS and CDR2 YFSETQ come from the germline V gene. The V and J ends lost 0 bases and 3 bases respectively, with 4 bases between them. For the CDR3, the DNA is TGCGCCAGCAGCTTGGGCGGCTACGAGCAGTACTTC. Translation gives CASSLGGYEQYF.

The J gene is TRBJ2-3, the V gene TRBV29-1, with D possibly being TRBD1 (5 bases). Germline CDR1 reads SQVTM; CDR2 reads ANQGSEA. The ends were cut back, 7 bases at V and 3 bases at J, with 17 bases in the middle. The CDR3 runs to 14 residues. In DNA, the CDR3 is TGCAGCGGGTGCATGGGGTCAGGGACAGATACGCAGTATTTT. Amino acids: CSGCMGSGTDTQYF.

This clone occurred a few times. The V call is TRBV4-1, the J call TRBJ1-2; D call uncertain. CDR1 MGHRA and CDR2 YSYEKL come from the germline V gene. V dropped 0 bases and J dropped 0 bases, with 8 bases sitting between them. This CDR3 is built from 15 residues. Here the CDR3 reads CASSQEWPANYGYTF. The CDR3 DNA reads as TGCGCCAGCAGCCAAGAGTGGCCGGCTAACTATGGCTACACCTTC.

V gene TRBV5-1 combines with J gene TRBJ2-1, with D possibly called TRBD1 or TRBD2 (6 bases each). This CDR3 has 16 residues. The germline V and J ends were trimmed by 4 bases and 9 bases, with 23 bases remaining between them. Germline V CDR1 and CDR2: SGHRS, YFSETQ. The CDR3 sequence: CASSPGGRRVMGEQFF. The CDR3 DNA reads TGCGCCAGCAGCCCTGGGGGGCGTCGTGTGATGGGTGAGCAGTTCTTC.

In the case of this clone: Other nucleotide sequences in the sample specify the same CDR3. The chain has TRBV20-1 and TRBJ1-2, with D possibly being TRBD1 (6 bases). The CDR3 is 11 amino acids. V was shortened by 0 bases and J by 8 bases, with 7 bases between the two germline ends. CDR1 and CDR2 from the germline V gene are DFQATT and SNEGSKA (reference sequence). The CDR3 spells CSARETGGYTF. The CDR3 bases are TGCAGTGCTAGAGAGACAGGAGGCTACACCTTC.

This chain uses TRBV7-9 with TRBJ1-1; maybe TRBD1 (6 bases). The CDR3 is 15 amino acids. Trimming removed 2 bases from V and 7 bases from J, with 17 bases in between. CDR1 SEHNR and CDR2 FQNEAQ come from the germline V gene (reference sequence). CDR3 sequence (DNA): TGTGCCAGCAGCTTACAGGGGCCCCAAACTAATGAAGCTTTCTTT. This gives the protein CASSLQGPQTNEAFF. The full variable domain, in which reference TRBV7-9 and TRBJ1-1 provide the parts outside the CDR3, is DTGVSQNPRHKITKRGQNVTFRCDPISEHNRLYWYRQTLGQGPEFLTYFQNEAQLEKSRLLSDRFSAERPKGSFSTLEIQRTEQGDSAMYLCASSLQGPQTNEAFFGQGTRLTVV.

V usage is TRBV4-1 and J usage is TRBJ2-7; TRBD2 aligns across 12 bases. Germline trimming cut 2 bases from V and 0 bases from J; bases unmatched to any gene: 11. This CDR3 is built from 19 residues. CDR1 and CDR2 from the germline V gene are MGHRA and YSYEKL. The DNA for the CDR3 is TGCGCCAGCAGCCAACCGGGGATGGCTAGCGGGGGGGACTCCTACGAGCAGTACTTC. This gives the protein CASSQPGMASGGDSYEQYF.

J is TRBJ1-2 and V is TRBV7-9, with D possibly matching TRBD1 (6 bases). The length of the CDR3 is 13 residues. The V and J ends lost 4 bases and 7 bases respectively, with 13 bases between them. CDR1 and CDR2 (germline): SEHNR, FQNEAQ (reference sequence). The CDR3 sequence is CASSSRGEGGYTF. Here the CDR3 DNA reads TGTGCCAGCAGCTCCAGGGGAGAGGGTGGCTACACCTTC. The whole variable domain, remainder taken from reference TRBV7-9 and TRBJ1-2, is DTGVSQNPRHKITKRGQNVTFRCDPISEHNRLYWYRQTLGQGPEFLTYFQNEAQLEKSRLLSDRFSAERPKGSFSTLEIQRTEQGDSAMYLCASSSRGEGGYTFGSGTRLTVV.

The rearrangement uses TRBV2 and TRBJ2-7, with 12 positions matching TRBD2. V dropped 6 bases and J dropped 2; count of bases not matched to a gene: 2. Germline values: CDR1 SNHLY, CDR2 FYNNEI. The CDR3 loop spans 14 amino acids. Here the CDR3 reads CASRRTSGTYEQYF. The DNA of the CDR3 is TGTGCCAGCAGGAGGACTAGCGGGACCTACGAGCAGTACTTC.

This clone was detected only once. The chain links TRBV18 to TRBJ2-7, with D possibly being TRBD1 (5 bases). Per the germline V gene, CDR1 is KGHSH and CDR2 is LQKENI. Deletions cut 0 bases from V and 6 bases from J, with 12 bases between. The CDR3 spans 14 residues. CDR3 DNA sequence: TGTGCCAGCTCACCACCGTCAGGGCCCCTCGAGCAGTACTTC. Its protein is CASSPPSGPLEQYF.

V usage is TRBV11-2 and J usage is TRBJ1-3, with D perhaps TRBD1 (5 bases). V was cut by 6 bases and J by 2 bases, with 20 bases left in between. Germline CDR1 SGHAT, CDR2 FQNNGV. The CDR3 extends over 17 amino acids. The DNA of the CDR3 is TGTGCCAGCAGTTACGTACAGGCCGGGGGAGCTGGAAACACCATATATTTT. Encoded protein: CASSYVQAGGAGNTIYF.

This chain uses TRBV7-9 with TRBJ1-5; the D gene is possibly TRBD1 (5 bases). CDR3 length: 12 amino acids. Germline V gene lookup returns CDR1 SEHNR and CDR2 FQNEAQ (reference sequence). The CDR3 sequence: CAGGEPNQPQHF. In nucleotides, the CDR3 is TGTGCGGGGGGGGAACCTAATCAGCCCCAGCATTTT.

The J gene is TRBJ1-4, the V gene TRBV18; TRBD1 might be the D (6 bases). The V end was cut by 5 bases, the J end by 6 bases, with 19 bases between. The CDR3 has 16 residues. Germline V gene lookup returns CDR1 KGHSH and CDR2 LQKENI. CDR3 DNA sequence: TGTGCCAGCTCATCCAAGGACAGCTCTAATTATGAAAAACTGTTTTTT. Protein product: CASSSKDSSNYEKLFF.

This chain joins TRBV15 and TRBJ2-7; TRBD1 aligns across 11 bases. Germline assignment: CDR1 LNHNV and CDR2 YYDKDF (reference sequence). V was pared by 3 bases and J by 3 bases, with 1 base of the junction left unmatched. The CDR3 is 14 residues long. The DNA of the CDR3 is TGTGCCACCAGCAGGGGGACAGGGGGCTACGAGCAGTACTTC. Protein sequence: CATSRGTGGYEQYF.

The V and J genes are TRBV5-7 and TRBJ2-5; the match to TRBD2 covers 7 bases. TRBV5-7 is an open reading frame, and its role is uncertain. This CDR3 contains 13 residues. J lost 5 bases, V lost 5 bases, and 6 bases had no gene match. In DNA, the CDR3 is TGTGCCAGCAGGGGACTACCGGGGGAGACCCAGTACTTC. It yields the protein CASRGLPGETQYF.

V usage is TRBV7-9 and J usage is TRBJ2-5; D call uncertain. CDR1 and CDR2 from the germline V gene are SEHNR and FQNEAQ (reference sequence). Trimming took off 3 bases at V and 7 bases at J, with 12 bases between the two ends. The CDR3 spans 13 residues. CDR3 DNA: TGTGCCAGCAGCTTGGCGGTCCTGGGGACCCAGTACTTC. As protein: CASSLAVLGTQYF.

The chain has TRBV7-2 and TRBJ1-2; TRBD1 matches at 8 bases. J lost 4 bases, V lost 4 bases, and 8 bases had no gene match. CDR1 is SGHTA, CDR2 FQGNSA, per germline. There are 15 residues in the CDR3. CDR3 DNA: TGTGCCAGCAGCTCCCGACAGGGGAGGAGCTATGGCTACACCTTC. This gives the protein CASSSRQGRSYGYTF.

The chain uses TRBV7-9 and TRBJ2-7; tentative D call: TRBD2 (6 bases). With 6 bases removed from V and 0 bases from J, the gap between germline ends came to 15 bases. CDR3 length equals 15 residues. CDR1 is SEHNR, CDR2 FQNEAQ, per germline (reference sequence). The CDR3: CASSLPGSRSYEQYF. CDR3 in DNA: TGTGCCAGCAGTCTCCCCGGGAGCCGCTCCTACGAGCAGTACTTC.

The chain recombines TRBV5-4 with TRBJ2-7; tentatively, D is TRBD2 (5 bases). CDR1 is SGHNT, CDR2 YYREEE, per germline (reference sequence). The CDR3 runs to 15 residues. Deletions cut 0 bases from V and 0 bases from J, with 10 bases between. The CDR3 DNA follows: TGTGCCAGCAGCTTGGCCTCGGGGAGCTCCTACGAGCAGTACTTC. Its protein is CASSLASGSSYEQYF.

The chain carries TRBV29-1 and TRBJ1-4; D remains ambiguous. Deletions cut 4 bases from V and 0 bases from J, with 6 bases between. The CDR3 contains 13 residues. CDR1 and CDR2 (germline): SQVTM, ANQGSEA. The CDR3 coding sequence is TGCAGCGTTGGGGGAGCAACTAATGAAAAACTGTTTTTT. Its translation: CSVGGATNEKLFF.

V gene TRBV5-6 combines with J gene TRBJ1-1, with D possibly being TRBD1 (5 bases). The V gene's germline CDR1 is SGHDT and CDR2 YYEEEE. This CDR3 region has 12 residues. Trimming removed 2 bases from V and 8 bases from J, with 10 bases in between. CDR3 in DNA: TGTGCCAGCAGCTTCCCAGGGTTCGAAGCTTTCTTT. It yields the protein CASSFPGFEAFF. Combining the CDR3 with reference TRBV5-6 and TRBJ1-1 gives the whole variable domain DAGVTQSPTHLIKTRGQQVTLRCSPKSGHDTVSWYQQALGQGPQFIFQYYEEEERQRGNFPDRFSGHQFPNYSSELNVNALLLGDSALYLCASSFPGFEAFFGQGTRLTVV.

The gene calls are TRBV19 and TRBJ2-1, with 11 bases lining up with TRBD2. The germline V gene has CDR1 LNHDA and CDR2 SQIVND (reference sequence). V shed 4 bases, J shed 0 bases, and the junction held 5 bases outside the gene matches. CDR3 length: 17 residues. CDR3 protein: CASSKGLADASYNEQFF. For the CDR3, the DNA is TGTGCCAGTAGTAAGGGACTAGCGGACGCCTCCTACAATGAGCAGTTCTTC.

The rearrangement uses TRBV28 and TRBJ2-7; TRBD2 agrees at 9 bases. The CDR3 has 15 amino acids. In germline, CDR1 is MDHEN, CDR2 SYDVKM. J lost 3 bases, V lost 3 bases, and 6 bases had no gene match. CDR3 residues: CASSLVLAGDYEQYF. CDR3 in DNA: TGTGCCAGCAGTTTGGTGTTAGCGGGGGACTACGAGCAGTACTTC.

Written as DNA, the CDR3 is TGTGCCTGGACCGAGGGTACAACCTCTGGAAACACCATATATTTT. It yields the protein CAWTEGTTSGNTIYF. The rearrangement uses TRBV30 and TRBJ1-3; the D is unclear. The V end lost 4 bases, the J end lost 0 bases, and 13 bases lay between the germline ends. The CDR3 covers 15 residues. Germline V gene sequence: CDR1 GTSNPN, CDR2 SVGIG (reference sequence).

The V gene is TRBV6-5, the J gene TRBJ1-4; D might be TRBD1 (5 bases). From germline, CDR1 is MNHEY and CDR2 SVGAGI. This CDR3 spans 14 amino acids. V was shortened by 1 base and J by 7 bases, with 10 bases between the two germline ends. The CDR3: CASSYYGAREKLFF. The DNA of the CDR3 is TGTGCCAGCAGTTACTATGGGGCGCGTGAAAAACTGTTTTTT.

This sequence joins TRBV7-8 and TRBJ2-2; D ambiguous. The CDR3 contains 14 residues. V lost 2 bases to trimming and J lost 4 bases, with 8 bases between them. Germline V gene data show CDR1 as SGHVS and CDR2 as FQNEAQ. The CDR3 sequence: CASSLQQVTGELFF. The CDR3 nucleotides read TGTGCCAGCAGCTTACAGCAGGTCACCGGGGAGCTGTTTTTT. Filled out from reference TRBV7-8 and TRBJ2-2, the complete variable domain reads GAGVSQSPRYKVAKRGQDVALRCDPISGHVSLFWYQQALGQGPEFLTYFQNEAQLDKSGLPSDRFFAERPEGSVSTLKIQRTQQEDSAVYLCASSLQQVTGELFFGEGSRLTVL.

J is TRBJ2-7 and V is TRBV7-2; D may be TRBD1 (5 bases). The CDR3 length is 13 residues. Trimming took off 5 bases at V and 6 bases at J, with 14 bases between the two ends. Germline V gene data show CDR1 as SGHTA and CDR2 as FQGNSA. Written as DNA, the CDR3 is TGTGCCAGCAGCCCAATCAATAGGGGCGAGCAGTACTTC. This codes for CASSPINRGEQYF.

The chain joins TRBV7-9 to TRBJ1-1, with 7 bases that match TRBD1. The CDR3 spans 14 residues. Germline V gene sequence: CDR1 SEHNR, CDR2 FQNEAQ (reference sequence). The V and J ends lost 2 bases and 5 bases, in that order; junction bases with no gene match: 5. The CDR3: CASSLRGLRTEAFF. In nucleotides, the CDR3 is TGTGCCAGCAGCTTAAGGGGGCTGAGGACTGAAGCTTTCTTT. Drawing the rest from reference TRBV7-9 and TRBJ1-1, the complete variable domain is DTGVSQNPRHKITKRGQNVTFRCDPISEHNRLYWYRQTLGQGPEFLTYFQNEAQLEKSRLLSDRFSAERPKGSFSTLEIQRTEQGDSAMYLCASSLRGLRTEAFFGQGTRLTVV.

This clone was recorded only once. This chain uses TRBV5-4 with TRBJ1-2; TRBD1 matches at 10 bases. V trimming: 3 bases; J trimming: 2 bases; junction bases outside the gene matches: 1. Germline V gene data show CDR1 as SGHNT and CDR2 as YYREEE (reference sequence). The CDR3 extends over 14 amino acids. CDR3 sequence (DNA): TGTGCCAGCAGCTCGACAGGGGGCAACTATGGCTACACCTTC. Encoded protein: CASSSTGGNYGYTF.

V gene TRBV13 combines with J gene TRBJ2-7; possibly TRBD1 or TRBD2 for D (5 bases each). In germline, CDR1 is PRHDT, CDR2 FYEKMQ (reference sequence). CDR3 length: 14 amino acids. Trimming stripped 3 bases from V and 5 bases from J, with 14 bases between. CDR3 loop: CASSLWFRDHEQYF. In DNA form, the CDR3 reads TGTGCCAGCAGCTTGTGGTTCAGGGACCACGAGCAGTACTTC.